This is a list of T cell receptor beta chains from one sample in a study of cytomegalovirus exposure and HLA in healthy donors. Using immunoSEQ multiplex PCR, the repertoire was profiled, and TCRdb retains in-frame clones only, with some absent. The table shows about 140,000 clones, with 76% occurring only once. Sequences were obtained from PBMCs. The receptors originated from a young man in good health and CMV-seronegative. CDR3s include the opening cysteine and the closing phenylalanine or tryptophan.

CDR3aa: CASSPGSGEGYEQYF
v_gene: TRBV7-6
j_gene: TRBJ2-7

CDR3aa: CASIPPTGDITEAFF
v_gene: TRBV10-2
j_gene: TRBJ1-1

CDR3aa: CASSANAGGPNIQYF
v_gene: TRBV13
j_gene: TRBJ2-4

CDR3aa: CASSLQDSYEQYF
v_gene: TRBV7-3
j_gene: TRBJ2-7

CDR3aa: CASSLTVVGPGDEQFF
v_gene: TRBV5-1
j_gene: TRBJ2-1

CDR3aa: CASGPDLRGTGFGNEQFF
v_gene: TRBV12-5
j_gene: TRBJ2-1

CDR3aa: CAITQDSNNEQFF
v_gene: TRBV10-3
j_gene: TRBJ2-1

CDR3aa: CASMRYPSGIYNEQFF
v_gene: TRBV19
j_gene: TRBJ2-1

CDR3aa: CASSFRVGNQPQHF
v_gene: TRBV27
j_gene: TRBJ1-5

CDR3aa: CASSSGQKSTYEQYF
v_gene: TRBV7-2
j_gene: .

CDR3aa: CASSYVPDSNYGYTF
v_gene: TRBV5-5
j_gene: TRBJ1-2

CDR3aa: CASSQSPGKATNEKLFF
v_gene: TRBV18
j_gene: TRBJ1-4

CDR3aa: CASSPKPVGTLRNEQFF
v_gene: TRBV7-9
j_gene: TRBJ2-1

CDR3aa: CASSPGTGSNYGYTF
v_gene: TRBV6-6
j_gene: TRBJ1-2

CDR3aa: CASSESPTGEKFF
v_gene: TRBV2
j_gene: TRBJ2-1

CDR3aa: CAWKGGVNTGELFF
v_gene: TRBV30
j_gene: TRBJ2-2

CDR3aa: CASSPPRDRGVLHYGYTF
v_gene: TRBV18
j_gene: TRBJ1-2

CDR3aa: CASSRTTGGNTGELFF
v_gene: TRBV5-1
j_gene: TRBJ2-2

CDR3aa: CASSSRPGTAYEQYF
v_gene: TRBV7-2
j_gene: TRBJ2-7

CDR3aa: CASSVGALSYEQYF
v_gene: TRBV9
j_gene: TRBJ2-7

CDR3aa: CAWSDGASSNQPQHF
v_gene: TRBV30
j_gene: TRBJ1-5

CDR3aa: CASSPQTGAETQYF
v_gene: TRBV7-6
j_gene: TRBJ2-5

CDR3aa: CASSPRTSRGNTEAFF
v_gene: TRBV11-3
j_gene: TRBJ1-1

CDR3aa: CASRGGPDSSYEQYF
v_gene: TRBV5-1
j_gene: TRBJ2-7

CDR3aa: CASSPGGGGEQYF
v_gene: TRBV18
j_gene: TRBJ2-7

CDR3aa: CASRTGWGSNQPQHF
v_gene: TRBV6-1
j_gene: TRBJ1-5

CDR3aa: CAGGEDYGYTF
v_gene: TRBV2
j_gene: TRBJ1-2

CDR3aa: CASSLRQGNLYGYTF
v_gene: TRBV5-6
j_gene: TRBJ1-2

CDR3aa: CASSPGAGGYTF
v_gene: TRBV11-3
j_gene: TRBJ1-2

CDR3aa: CSVVGRTYNEQFF
v_gene: TRBV29-1
j_gene: TRBJ2-1

CDR3aa: CASSLPGLAGDDEQFF
v_gene: TRBV7-9
j_gene: TRBJ2-1

CDR3aa: CASKAGGGLTDTQYF
v_gene: TRBV5-1
j_gene: TRBJ2-3

CDR3aa: CAISVTGKETQYF
v_gene: TRBV10-3
j_gene: TRBJ2-5

CDR3aa: CASSIRARANQPQHF
v_gene: TRBV19
j_gene: TRBJ1-5

CDR3aa: CASSEGLDRGSPLNTEAFF
v_gene: TRBV6-1
j_gene: TRBJ1-1

CDR3aa: CASPRGQYF
v_gene: TRBV7-9
j_gene: TRBJ2-7

CDR3aa: CATSLVSLNQPQHF
v_gene: TRBV15
j_gene: TRBJ1-5

CDR3aa: CASSPGQGRANYGYTF
v_gene: TRBV19
j_gene: TRBJ1-2

CDR3aa: CASKPRQDNTEAFF
v_gene: TRBV10-1
j_gene: TRBJ1-1

CDR3aa: CASSYAPGQGNEKLFF
v_gene: TRBV6-5
j_gene: TRBJ1-4

CDR3aa: CASSLGPSSNQPQHF
v_gene: TRBV5-8
j_gene: TRBJ1-5

CDR3aa: CASSFKGGGETQYF
v_gene: TRBV7-2
j_gene: TRBJ2-5

CDR3aa: CASLGRTSPYNEQFF
v_gene: TRBV27
j_gene: TRBJ2-1

CDR3aa: CASSYSGARDQPQHF
v_gene: TRBV6-6
j_gene: TRBJ1-5

CDR3aa: CSVEEGAGGYTF
v_gene: TRBV29-1
j_gene: TRBJ1-2

CDR3aa: CASNLRESNQPQHF
v_gene: TRBV5-5
j_gene: TRBJ1-5

CDR3aa: CASSLYPTGEISGNTIYF
v_gene: TRBV5-1
j_gene: TRBJ1-3

CDR3aa: CASSLSPSRTSGRAYGELFF
v_gene: TRBV27
j_gene: TRBJ2-2

CDR3aa: CASSQGLPPYEQYF
v_gene: TRBV27
j_gene: TRBJ2-7

CDR3aa: CASSRLNLRNNEQFF
v_gene: TRBV6-1
j_gene: TRBJ2-1

CDR3aa: CASSLGRTSGSFYEQYF
v_gene: TRBV13
j_gene: TRBJ2-7

CDR3aa: CASSLTGVNTEAFF
v_gene: TRBV11-3
j_gene: TRBJ1-1

CDR3aa: CASSYVGGGGSYTF
v_gene: TRBV6-5
j_gene: TRBJ1-2

CDR3aa: CASSAGTGRANYGYTF
v_gene: TRBV23-1
j_gene: TRBJ1-2

CDR3aa: CASKETPTNEKLFF
v_gene: TRBV7-2
j_gene: TRBJ1-4

CDR3aa: CASSLRDRGTEAFF
v_gene: TRBV27
j_gene: TRBJ1-1

CDR3aa: CASSVVPRGEQFF
v_gene: TRBV9
j_gene: TRBJ2-1

CDR3aa: CASSRTGTGGSSGPTDTQYF
v_gene: TRBV5-1
j_gene: TRBJ2-3

CDR3aa: CASSLTRTSGGLQETQYF
v_gene: TRBV7-3
j_gene: TRBJ2-5

CDR3aa: CASSYQAGISEQFF
v_gene: TRBV6-5
j_gene: TRBJ2-1